The 11 T cell receptor beta chains reported below all come from one sample, sequenced in a study of Ad26.COV2.S vaccination and SARS-CoV-2 variants. TCRdb's table, derived via immunoSEQ multiplex PCR, lists solely in-frame clones and lacks some. The sample holds hundreds of thousands of clones; around 86% are singletons and the top ten take approximately 3.6%. Treatment described: around 19 received Ad26.COV2.S at low or high dose, single or two shots; about 5 received placebo; per-sample allocation not given. Material that was analyzed had been drawn on day 63 after the first vaccine or placebo injection. The specimen was peripheral blood, collected in a trial of Ad26.COV2.S vaccine versus placebo. Every receptor here comes from a person between 18 and 65 years old who received the Ad26.COV2.S COVID-19 vaccine or a placebo.

The chain links TRBV21-1 to TRBJ2-5; the DNA was not used to check the table's D call, TRBD2. TRBV21-1 is a known pseudogene. The CDR3 is made up of 15 amino acids. This CDR3 is CASSKVGGGRETQYF. DNA of the CDR3: TGTGCCAGCAGCAAAGTGGGGGGTGGTAGGGAGACCCAGTACTTC.

The rearrangement joins TRBV6-5 to TRBJ1-5; 9 bases line up with TRBD1. J lost 5 bases, V lost 6 bases, and 2 bases had no gene match. Germline V gene sequence: CDR1 MNHEY, CDR2 SVGAGI. This CDR3 has 13 residues. CDR3 DNA sequence: TGTGCCAGCAGCTGGACAGGGGATCAGCCCCAGCATTTT. Amino acids: CASSWTGDQPQHF.

This clone was picked up one time. V and J are TRBV9 and TRBJ2-5; 7 bases agree with TRBD1. Germline trimming cut 4 bases from V and 5 bases from J; bases unmatched to any gene: 17. From germline, CDR1 is SGDLS and CDR2 YYNGEE. The length of the CDR3 is 17 residues. DNA of the CDR3: TGTGCCAGCAGCAACCCTCAGGGGGTCGGCTCCCGGGAGACCCAGTACTTC. Its translation is CASSNPQGVGSRETQYF.

This clone was observed a few times. V usage is TRBV27 and J usage is TRBJ1-2, with D unclear. CDR1 and CDR2 (germline): MNHEY, SMNVEV (reference sequence). The V end lost 0 bases, the J end lost 10 bases, and 9 bases lay between the germline ends. CDR3 length: 12 residues. CDR3 in DNA: TGTGCCAGCAGTTTATCGCCCACCTTCTACACCTTC. Its translation is CASSLSPTFYTF.

V usage is TRBV10-3 and J usage is TRBJ2-3; TRBD2 is a possible D gene (6 bases). Germline CDR1 and CDR2: ENHRY and SYGVKD. The germline V and J ends were trimmed by 11 bases and 4 bases, with 16 bases remaining between them. CDR3 length equals 13 residues. DNA for the CDR3: TGTGCCGCCCTTTCGGGGGACCCAGATACGCAGTATTTT. Its translation: CAALSGDPDTQYF.

The V gene is TRBV5-1, the J gene TRBJ1-1; 9 positions match TRBD1. This CDR3 comprises 15 residues. V shed 4 bases and J 5 bases; nucleotides not matched to a gene: 9. Germline V lookup: CDR1 SGHRS, CDR2 YFSETQ. The CDR3 nucleotides read TGCGCCAGCAGCGGTTTGGGACAGGGCCTTACTGAAGCTTTCTTT. This encodes CASSGLGQGLTEAFF.

The chain employs TRBV19 and TRBJ1-1; TRBD1 agrees at 8 bases. This CDR3 region has 14 residues. The trim removed 6 bases at V and 1 base at J, leaving 4 bases unmatched. Germline assignment: CDR1 LNHDA and CDR2 SQIVND (reference sequence). The CDR3 spells CASSTGTGNTEAFF. CDR3 sequence (DNA): TGTGCCAGTAGCACCGGGACAGGGAACACTGAAGCTTTCTTT.

As regards this clone: Other DNA variants within this sample encode the same CDR3. The rearrangement uses TRBV18 and TRBJ2-2; TRBD1 or TRBD2 may be the D gene (5 bases each). The CDR3 spans 13 residues. Per germline, CDR1 KGHSH and CDR2 LQKENI. V was trimmed by 1 base and J by 5 bases, leaving 5 bases between them. Here the CDR3 DNA reads TGTGCCAGCTCACCACGGGGGACCGGGGAGCTGTTTTTT. Translation: CASSPRGTGELFF.

The genes are TRBV3-1 (or the pseudogene TRBV3-2) and TRBJ1-2, with D perhaps TRBD1 (5 bases). Germline V gives CDR1 LGHDT, CDR2 YNNKEL (reference sequence). The CDR3 has 17 residues. Trimming took off 1 base at V and 0 bases at J, with 15 bases between the two ends. Here the CDR3 reads CASSQGPWGPTNYGYTF. The CDR3 nucleotides are TGTGCCAGCAGCCAAGGACCTTGGGGACCAACTAACTATGGCTACACCTTC.

The gene calls are TRBV5-1 and TRBJ2-3; D is unresolved. The CDR3 has 15 amino acids. The V end lost 0 bases, the J end lost 1 base, and 9 bases lay between the germline ends. Germline loops: CDR1 SGHRS, CDR2 YFSETQ. As DNA, the CDR3 is TGCGCCAGCAGCTTGGACGTTACCCGCACAGATACGCAGTATTTT. It codes for CASSLDVTRTDTQYF. Supplemented by reference TRBV5-1 and TRBJ2-3, the full variable domain reads KAGVTQTPRYLIKTRGQQVTLSCSPISGHRSVSWYQQTPGQGLQFLFEYFSETQRNKGNFPGRFSGRQFSNSRSEMNVSTLELGDSALYLCASSLDVTRTDTQYFGPGTRLTVL.

This clone was detected a few times. The V and J genes are TRBV4-3 and TRBJ1-6; 8 bases are shared with TRBD1. After removal of 4 bases from V and 6 bases from J, the junction contained 5 bases not matched to a gene. The CDR3 sequence is 15 residues long. Germline V lookup: CDR1 LGHNA, CDR2 YSLEER. As DNA, the CDR3 is TGCGCCAGCAGCCTGGGACAGGACTCTAATTCACCCCTCCACTTT. This encodes CASSLGQDSNSPLHF.